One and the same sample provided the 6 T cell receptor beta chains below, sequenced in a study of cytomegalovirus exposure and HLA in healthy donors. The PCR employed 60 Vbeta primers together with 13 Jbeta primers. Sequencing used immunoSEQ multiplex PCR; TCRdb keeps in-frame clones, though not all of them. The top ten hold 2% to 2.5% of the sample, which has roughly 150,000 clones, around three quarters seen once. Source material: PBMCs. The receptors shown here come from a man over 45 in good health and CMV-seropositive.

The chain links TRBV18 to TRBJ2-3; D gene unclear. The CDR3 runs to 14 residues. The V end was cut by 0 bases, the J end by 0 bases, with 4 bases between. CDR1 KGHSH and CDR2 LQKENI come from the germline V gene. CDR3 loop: CASSPPASTDTQYF. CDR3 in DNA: TGTGCCAGCTCACCACCGGCCAGCACAGATACGCAGTATTTT.

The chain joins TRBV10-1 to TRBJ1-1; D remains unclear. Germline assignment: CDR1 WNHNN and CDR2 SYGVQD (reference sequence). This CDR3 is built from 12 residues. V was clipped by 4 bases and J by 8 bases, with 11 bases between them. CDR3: CASSASGGEAFF. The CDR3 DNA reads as TGCGCCAGCAGTGCTTCGGGAGGGGAAGCTTTCTTT.

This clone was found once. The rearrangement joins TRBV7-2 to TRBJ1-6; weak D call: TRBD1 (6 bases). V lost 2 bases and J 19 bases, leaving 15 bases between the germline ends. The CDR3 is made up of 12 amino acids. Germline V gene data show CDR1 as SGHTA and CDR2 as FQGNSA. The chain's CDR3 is CASSLPTFGTHF. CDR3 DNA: TGTGCCAGCAGCTTACCTACCTTCGGGACACACTTT.

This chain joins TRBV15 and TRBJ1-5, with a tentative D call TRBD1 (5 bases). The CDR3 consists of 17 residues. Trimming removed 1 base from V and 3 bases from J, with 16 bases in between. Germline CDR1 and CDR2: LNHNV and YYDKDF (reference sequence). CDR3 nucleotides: TGTGCCACCAGCAGAGGCTTGTTGGCAGGGCACAATCAGCCCCAGCATTTT. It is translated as CATSRGLLAGHNQPQHF.

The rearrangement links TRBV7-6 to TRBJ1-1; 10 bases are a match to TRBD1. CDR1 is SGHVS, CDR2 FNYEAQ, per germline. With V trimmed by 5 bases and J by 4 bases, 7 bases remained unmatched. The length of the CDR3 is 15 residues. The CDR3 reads CASSPRTGGSTEAFF. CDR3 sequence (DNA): TGTGCCAGCAGCCCCCGGACAGGGGGGTCCACTGAAGCTTTCTTT.

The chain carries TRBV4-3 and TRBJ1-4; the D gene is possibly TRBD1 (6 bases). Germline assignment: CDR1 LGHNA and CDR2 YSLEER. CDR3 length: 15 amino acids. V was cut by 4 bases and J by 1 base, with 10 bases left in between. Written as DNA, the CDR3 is TGCGCCAGCAGCCCGAACAGGGAAACTAATGAAAAACTGTTTTTT. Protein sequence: CASSPNRETNEKLFF.